This record concerns one TCR beta chain sequence. Its antigen is still unknown. In germline, CDR1 is SGHDT, CDR2 YYEEEE. This CDR3 comprises 12 residues. Trimming took off 4 bases at V and 7 bases at J, with 11 bases between the two ends. TCRdb fed the multiplex PCR reads into MiXCR, producing one record per CDR3 protein. This table holds under 250,000 distinct CDR3 sequences, approximately 30% found once. These data originate in a study of breast tumors, draining lymph nodes, adjacent tissues. Overall study results and limits: Data only fit, rather than demonstrated, lymph node origin of most tumor T cells. Tumors had less TCR diversity than lymph nodes, more than nontumor tissue. Luminal-like breast cancer showed significantly greater tumor-nontumor repertoire similarity than basal-like breast cancer did. Findings are consistent with lymph node origin and intratumoral expansion of most tumor T cells.

Breast cancer patients provided tissue from their axillary draining lymph nodes. Sequenced material: axillary lymph node tissue. This receptor was obtained from a female donor with breast cancer. Some clones in this sample may be carry-over from other donors' samples. The V and J genes are TRBV5-6 and TRBJ1-2, with D perhaps matching TRBD1 (5 bases). CDR3: CASSQTASGYTF. DNA for the CDR3: TGTGCCAGCAGCCAGACAGCCTCTGGCTACACCTTC.